A single sample gave rise to the 31 T cell receptor beta chains below, sequenced in a study of T-cell memory formation after mild COVID-19. MiXCR was run by TCRdb on the 5' RACE reads, yielding one entry per CDR3 protein. The table has about 140,000 distinct CDR3 sequences, around 15% seen once; the top ten hold about 27%. The sequencing sample was made of PBMCs or a T cell subset sorted from them (not recorded which). The receptors were sampled from an adult woman who had mild COVID-19 (a few samples of this study predate the infection). Cell type and time point are not known.

This clonotype was found a few times. The gene calls are TRBV6-5 and TRBJ2-7; 8 nucleotides agree with TRBD1. The CDR3 is 14 residues long. Trimming removed 6 bases from V and 3 bases from J; junction bases left unmatched: 7. Germline CDR1 MNHEY, CDR2 SVGAGI. The CDR3 nucleotides read TGTGCCAGCAGCCGGACAGGGCTATTCTACGAGCAGTACTTC. This codes for CASSRTGLFYEQYF.

The CDR3 DNA reads TGCGCCAGCAGCTTGGAGACTAGCGGACTTTACAATGAGCAGTTCTTC. Amino acid sequence: CASSLETSGLYNEQFF. The rearrangement uses TRBV5-1 and TRBJ2-1, with TRBD2 identical over 9 bases. J lost 4 bases, V lost 0 bases, and 5 bases had no gene match. The CDR3 runs 16 residues. Per the germline V gene, CDR1 is SGHRS and CDR2 is YFSETQ.

This clonotype was recorded at least ten times. V is TRBV9 and J is TRBJ2-2, with 10 bases that match TRBD1. This CDR3 spans 18 amino acids. V was pared by 4 bases and J by 6 bases, with 15 bases of the junction left unmatched. CDR1 SGDLS and CDR2 YYNGEE come from the germline V gene. CDR3 bases: TGTGCCAGCAGCATAATGACAGGGGGCGCCTACCGACCCGGGGAGCTGTTTTTT. Translation gives CASSIMTGGAYRPGELFF.

This chain uses TRBV3-1 with TRBJ2-1; 9 bases map to TRBD2. Per germline, CDR1 LGHDT and CDR2 YNNKEL (reference sequence). V gave up 0 bases and J gave up 2 bases; unmatched junction bases: 5. CDR3 length: 17 residues. The CDR3: CASSQDGAGGAYNEQFF. The CDR3 DNA sequence: TGTGCCAGCAGCCAAGATGGGGCGGGAGGGGCCTACAATGAGCAGTTCTTC.

The chain recombines TRBV20-1 with TRBJ2-7; TRBD1 agrees at 8 bases. Germline CDR1 is DFQATT and CDR2 is SNEGSKA (reference sequence). The CDR3 is 16 residues long. V lost 0 bases to trimming and J lost 2 bases; unmatched junction nucleotides: 9. CDR3 nucleotide sequence: TGCAGTGCTAGAGATCAGTCGGGACAGGAGCCCTACGAGCAGTACTTC. This translates into CSARDQSGQEPYEQYF.

In its sample, this clonotype was seen a few times. The junction does not match germline at one end; this may be a read error. The DNA of the CDR3 is TGCGCCAGCAGCGAAGATCGCCAGGGGGGCTACTACAATGAGCAGTTCTTC. Translated: CASSEDRQGGYYNEQFF. The chain joins TRBV4-1 to TRBJ2-1; D perhaps matches TRBD1 (7 bases). The CDR3 is 17 residues long. Per germline, CDR1 MGHRA and CDR2 YSYEKL.

This clonotype has just a few counts. V is TRBV5-4 and J is TRBJ2-7; 12 nucleotides match TRBD2. This CDR3 spans 16 amino acids. The junction had 4 bases not matched to a gene; V was cut back by 3 bases and J by 0 bases. CDR1 is SGHNT and CDR2 is YYREEE in the germline V gene (reference sequence). CDR3 amino acids: CASSYRTSGISYEQYF. The DNA of the CDR3 is TGTGCCAGCAGCTATCGGACTAGCGGGATCTCCTACGAGCAGTACTTC.

V gene TRBV29-1 combines with J gene TRBJ1-2; D not resolved. Germline V gene sequence: CDR1 SQVTM, CDR2 ANQGSEA. Trimming took off 1 base at V and 3 bases at J, with 15 bases between the two ends. The CDR3 loop spans 15 amino acids. The CDR3 sequence is CSVEGMVSRDYGYTF. The CDR3 DNA sequence: TGCAGCGTTGAAGGTATGGTGTCGAGGGACTATGGCTACACCTTC.

This clonotype was seen many times. The genes are TRBV7-3 and TRBJ2-5; D may be TRBD2 (5 bases). The germline CDR1 and CDR2 sequences are SGHTA and FQGTGA. The ends were cut back, 0 bases at V and 5 bases at J, with 13 bases in the middle. This CDR3 is 15 amino acids long. CDR3 region: CASSLTSASGETQYF. In DNA, the CDR3 is TGTGCCAGCAGCTTAACCTCAGCTTCGGGGGAGACCCAGTACTTC. The whole variable domain, remainder taken from reference TRBV7-3 and TRBJ2-5, is GAGVSQTPSNKVTEKGKYVELRCDPISGHTALYWYRQSLGQGPEFLIYFQGTGAADDSGLPNDRFFAVRPEGSVSTLKIQRTERGDSAVYLCASSLTSASGETQYFGPGTRLLVL.

The V call is TRBV28, the J call TRBJ2-3, with TRBD2 matching over 9 bases. The CDR3 is made up of 16 amino acids. Trimming cost V 6 bases and J 4 bases; bases outside gene matches: 11. CDR1 is MDHEN, CDR2 SYDVKM, per germline. The CDR3 nucleotides read TGTGCCAGCAGACCTGAGCAGCGGGAGGATCCAGATACGCAGTATTTT. It encodes CASRPEQREDPDTQYF. Variable domain in full (rest from reference TRBV28 and TRBJ2-3): DVKVTQSSRYLVKRTGEKVFLECVQDMDHENMFWYRQDPGLGLRLIYFSYDVKMKEKGDIPEGYSVSREKKERFSLILESASTNQTSMYLCASRPEQREDPDTQYFGPGTRLTVL.

The gene calls are TRBV24-1 and TRBJ2-7; possibly TRBD1 for D (6 bases). The V end was cut by 2 bases, the J end by 3 bases, with 7 bases between. The CDR3 runs 13 residues. CDR1 KGHDR and CDR2 SFDVKD come from the germline V gene. In DNA form, the CDR3 reads TGTGCCACCAGTGATTACAGGGACTACGAGCAGTACTTC. It yields the protein CATSDYRDYEQYF.

In this sample, this clonotype turned up many times. The rearrangement links TRBV11-2 to TRBJ2-3; weak D call: TRBD1 (6 bases). The V and J ends lost 8 bases and 5 bases respectively, with 20 bases between them. The CDR3 contains 15 residues. Germline V gives CDR1 SGHAT, CDR2 FQNNGV. The CDR3 DNA reads as TGTGCCAGCCGCGATCCTGGGACACTTGGAGATACGCAGTATTTT. Protein: CASRDPGTLGDTQYF.

A few counts support this clonotype. The rearrangement links TRBV29-1 to TRBJ2-7, with TRBD2 identical over 10 bases. The V and J ends lost 3 bases and 0 bases, in that order; junction bases with no gene match: 8. The CDR3 loop spans 16 amino acids. Germline V CDR1 and CDR2: SQVTM, ANQGSEA. The CDR3 bases are TGCAGCGTTGATGAGTGGACTAGCGGTAGCTCCTACGAGCAGTACTTC. Protein product: CSVDEWTSGSSYEQYF.

The chain has TRBV24-1 and TRBJ2-1; D is tentatively TRBD1 or TRBD2 (5 bases each). The CDR3 covers 13 residues. The germline CDR1 and CDR2 sequences are KGHDR and SFDVKD. V lost 5 bases and J lost 2, with 6 bases in between. The CDR3 region has the DNA TGTGCCACCAGTGTGGGGGCCTACAATGAGCAGTTCTTC. It is translated as CATSVGAYNEQFF.

This clonotype was counted a few times. The genes are TRBV6-2 or TRBV6-3 and TRBJ1-1, with 7 bases identical to TRBD1. This CDR3 is built from 15 residues. Germline V gene data show CDR1 as MNHEY and CDR2 as SVGEGT. V dropped 6 bases and J dropped 3; count of bases not matched to a gene: 10. The CDR3 coding sequence is TGTGCCAGCAGCCTGCTTGGACAGGCGGACACTGAAGCTTTCTTT. It yields the protein CASSLLGQADTEAFF.

This clonotype was recorded a few times. The J gene is TRBJ2-5, the V gene TRBV2; D may be TRBD1 (6 bases). The CDR3 has 16 amino acids. The germline V and J ends were trimmed by 5 bases and 3 bases, with 19 bases remaining between them. Germline-derived CDR1 and CDR2 are SNHLY and FYNNEI. CDR3 sequence reads: CASSPAAPQGKETQYF. CDR3 sequence (DNA): TGTGCCAGCAGTCCCGCCGCCCCACAGGGAAAAGAGACCCAGTACTTC.

J is TRBJ2-5 and V is TRBV4-1; tentatively, D is TRBD1 or TRBD2 (5 bases each). Trimming pared 4 bases from V and 2 bases from J, leaving 14 bases between. The germline CDR1 and CDR2 sequences are MGHRA and YSYEKL. This CDR3 is 15 amino acids long. CDR3 bases: TGCGCCAGCAGCCGCGTAAGGGGCGGGCAAGAGACCCAGTACTTC. Amino acids: CASSRVRGGQETQYF.

The V gene is TRBV29-1, the J gene TRBJ2-7; no definite D call. Germline CDR1 reads SQVTM; CDR2 reads ANQGSEA. Trimming took 1 base from V and 2 from J, leaving 6 bases between them. This CDR3 has 12 residues. The CDR3 region has the DNA TGCAGCGTTGAAGTCAGAGCCTACGAGCAGTACTTC. Its translation: CSVEVRAYEQYF.

Ten or more counts support this clonotype. This chain connects TRBV7-9 to TRBJ1-4, with 9 bases that match TRBD1. Losses at the gene ends were 1 base for V and 10 bases for J; bases not matched to a gene: 19. CDR1 and CDR2 from the germline V gene are SEHNR and FQNEAQ (reference sequence). The CDR3 runs 19 residues. CDR3 protein: CASSLEGQGWPRGSGKLFF. The CDR3 bases are TGTGCCAGCAGCTTAGAGGGACAGGGCTGGCCCCGGGGATCCGGAAAACTGTTTTTT.

V and J are TRBV7-9 and TRBJ2-7, with TRBD1 matching over 7 bases. The CDR3 runs 14 residues. V dropped 5 bases and J dropped 2; count of bases not matched to a gene: 6. Germline V gene sequence: CDR1 SEHNR, CDR2 FQNEAQ (reference sequence). The CDR3 spells CASSAGTVAYEQYF. For the CDR3, the DNA is TGTGCCAGCAGCGCCGGGACAGTAGCCTACGAGCAGTACTTC. The whole variable domain, filled in from reference TRBV7-9 and TRBJ2-7, reads DTGVSQNPRHKITKRGQNVTFRCDPISEHNRLYWYRQTLGQGPEFLTYFQNEAQLEKSRLLSDRFSAERPKGSFSTLEIQRTEQGDSAMYLCASSAGTVAYEQYFGPGTRLTVT.

The rearrangement links TRBV29-1 to TRBJ2-5; 7 nucleotides agree with TRBD1. Germline V gene sequence: CDR1 SQVTM, CDR2 ANQGSEA. This CDR3 has 12 amino acids. V was clipped by 7 bases and J by 3 bases; unmatched bases: 5. DNA of the CDR3: TGCAGCGCCGAGGGGGCGGAAGAGACCCAGTACTTC. Protein product: CSAEGAEETQYF.

The rearrangement joins TRBV29-1 to TRBJ1-1; D remains unclear. The length of the CDR3 is 8 residues. Trimming cost V 5 bases and J 6 bases, with 1 base left between them. The germline gives CDR1 SQVTM, CDR2 ANQGSEA. In DNA, the CDR3 is TGCAGCGTTCCTGAAGCTTTCTTT. Amino acid sequence: CSVPEAFF.

The rearrangement joins TRBV27 to TRBJ2-7; 11 nucleotides line up with TRBD1. Germline-derived CDR1 and CDR2 are MNHEY and SMNVEV (reference sequence). CDR3 size: 14 residues. J was trimmed by 4 bases and V by 6 bases; bases with no gene match: 5. The CDR3 is CASSPGQGGYEQYF. CDR3 sequence (DNA): TGTGCCAGCAGCCCGGGACAGGGGGGTTACGAGCAGTACTTC.

This clonotype appeared many times. The chain uses TRBV7-6 and TRBJ2-2, with D perhaps matching TRBD2 (6 bases). Germline V CDR1 and CDR2: SGHVS, FNYEAQ. This CDR3 region has 15 residues. The V end was cut by 5 bases, the J end by 4 bases, with 14 bases between. CDR3 sequence (DNA): TGTGCCAGCAGCGTCACGGAGGGCGCCACCGGGGAGCTGTTTTTT. Amino acid sequence: CASSVTEGATGELFF.

The chain couples TRBV7-8 to TRBJ2-7; TRBD1 matches at 9 bases. This CDR3 has 15 amino acids. Per germline, CDR1 SGHVS and CDR2 FQNEAQ. Trimming removed 1 base from V and 7 bases from J; junction bases left unmatched: 8. The CDR3 nucleotides read TGTGCCAGCAGCTTAGAAACAGGGGGCGCGGGGGAGCAGTACTTC. It yields the protein CASSLETGGAGEQYF.

In DNA form, the CDR3 reads TGTGCCAGCAGCGTAGAAGCGGGGACCTCCTACGAGCAGTACTTC. It specifies CASSVEAGTSYEQYF. The chain has TRBV9 and TRBJ2-7; 7 bases are shared with TRBD2. The germline CDR1 and CDR2 sequences are SGDLS and YYNGEE. V lost 0 bases, J lost 0 bases, and 3 bases stayed unmatched. The CDR3 is 15 residues long.

The sample holds a few counts of this clonotype. The rearrangement links TRBV6-5 to TRBJ2-7; D is perhaps TRBD1 or TRBD2 (5 bases each). Germline loops: CDR1 MNHEY, CDR2 SVGAGI. This CDR3 is 15 amino acids long. Trimming stripped 6 bases from V and 0 bases from J, with 15 bases between. As DNA, the CDR3 is TGTGCCAGCAGCTACGGGGCAGGGCTCTCCTACGAGCAGTACTTC. Its protein product is CASSYGAGLSYEQYF.

This clonotype showed up just a few times. The V call is TRBV24-1, the J call TRBJ2-1, with 7 nucleotides matching TRBD1. Looked up from germline, CDR1 is KGHDR and CDR2 is SFDVKD. The junction had 8 bases not matched to a gene; V was cut back by 9 bases and J by 7 bases. CDR3 length: 13 residues. Here the CDR3 reads CATAGAGGNEQFF. The CDR3 DNA reads as TGTGCCACCGCGGGTGCAGGGGGAAATGAGCAGTTCTTC.

This clonotype was observed a handful of times. The chain recombines TRBV3-1 with TRBJ1-4, with TRBD1 as a possible D gene (6 bases). Germline V lookup: CDR1 LGHDT, CDR2 YNNKEL (reference sequence). The germline V and J ends were trimmed by 1 base and 8 bases, with 17 bases remaining between them. The CDR3 is 16 residues long. The CDR3 is CASSQANRVGGEKLFF. The CDR3 DNA sequence: TGTGCCAGCAGCCAAGCTAACAGGGTCGGTGGCGAAAAACTGTTTTTT.

The sample holds a few counts of this clonotype. The chain combines TRBV20-1 with TRBJ2-3; perhaps TRBD1 as D (6 bases). There are 14 residues in the CDR3. In germline, CDR1 is DFQATT, CDR2 SNEGSKA (reference sequence). V lost 5 bases, J lost 1 base, and 13 bases lay in between. The CDR3 sequence: CSASEGDRTDTQYF. The CDR3 bases are TGCAGTGCTTCCGAGGGGGACCGCACAGATACGCAGTATTTT.

This chain uses TRBV4-1 with TRBJ2-7; perhaps D is TRBD1 or TRBD2 (5 bases each). There are 13 residues in the CDR3. The germline V and J ends were trimmed by 4 bases and 4 bases, with 11 bases remaining between them. Per germline, CDR1 MGHRA and CDR2 YSYEKL. CDR3 coding DNA: TGCGCCAGCAGCCCCCGGGACCGGTACGAGCAGTACTTC. Its protein is CASSPRDRYEQYF.